Described below is a single T cell receptor beta chain sequence and its context. Its specificity is not known. The data are from a study of CXCR3-negative and CXCR3-positive naive CD8 T cells. Findings and limits, study-wide: Naive CXCR3-positive cells had TRB CDR3s more hydrophobic than those of CXCR3-negative naive cells. Within a donor, both naive subsets shared TRBV-TRBJ usage, unlike memory cells. Memory CD8+ T cell repertoires were far less diverse than both naive subsets.

The authors made the TRB cDNA libraries by 5' RACE using UMI labels. TCRdb re-called the 5' RACE reads and shows each CDR3 protein once, DNA omitted. The sample table includes about 120,000 distinct CDR3 sequences. CDR1 and CDR2 from the germline V gene are SGHRS and YFSETQ. The length of the CDR3 is 13 residues. The receptor comes from a human donor in good health. Some clones in this sample may be carry-over from other donors' samples. The chain carries TRBV5-1 and TRBJ1-1; TCRdb selects TRBD1, and the lack of DNA leaves this call unchecked. Input material: naive CXCR3+ CD8+ T cells from blood. Documented subset: CD45RO-CCR7+CD27+CD95- naive CD8+ T cells expressing CXCR3 (TNR3+). This CDR3 is CASKEGASTEAFF.